These T cell receptor beta chains were read from a single sample in a study of T cells in localized non-small cell lung cancer. TCRdb keeps only in-frame clones here, not all; method: immunoSEQ multiplex PCR. The sample has 25,000 to 30,000 clones, approximately 90% seen once. Source: peripheral blood, taken before any cancer treatment. These receptors originate from a female donor older than 55 with stage I lung adenocarcinoma. The CDR3 runs from the conserved cysteine through the conserved F or W. A D gene is named only where the DNA matches it firmly. Only some rows state a clone size, as once, few, many or a class for expanded clones.

D	V	J	size	DNA	CDR3
NA	TRBV5-4	TRBJ2-5	once	TGTGCCAGCAGCTCCCAAGAGACCCAGTACTTC	CASSSQETQYF
NA	TRBV28	TRBJ2-5	NA	TGTGCCAGCAGCCTAGCCCCGGAGACCCAGTACTTC	CASSLAPETQYF
TRBD2	TRBV7-6	TRBJ2-3	NA	TGTGCCAGCAGCGGACTCCGACTAGCGGGAGGGCCGGGGGGCACAGATACGCAGTATTTT	CASSGLRLAGGPGGTDTQYF
TRBD1	TRBV30	TRBJ1-2	NA	TGTGCCTGGAGTCCCCAGACAGGGGCGGGTGGCTACACCTTC	CAWSPQTGAGGYTF
TRBD1	TRBV19	TRBJ1-4	NA	TGTGGCGCTGGACAGGGGGCTTCTGAAAAACTGTTTTTT	CGAGQGASEKLFF
NA	TRBV2	TRBJ2-7	NA	TGTGCCAGCAGACCTGAAAGAAGCGAGCAGTACTTC	CASRPERSEQYF
TRBD2	TRBV11-2	TRBJ2-7	NA	TGTGCCAGCAGCCCCCGAGGGCTAGCGGGGACCTACGAGCAGTACTTC	CASSPRGLAGTYEQYF
TRBD1	TRBV5-1	TRBJ1-2	NA	TGCGCCAGCAGCTTGGAGACAGGGGGCTTTTCTGGCTACACCTTC	CASSLETGGFSGYTF
NA	TRBV6-5	TRBJ1-5	NA	TGTGCCTCCCGCCTGTCGGGGGACCAGCCCCAGCATTTT	CASRLSGDQPQHF
TRBD1	TRBV7-9	TRBJ2-1	NA	TGTGCCAGCAGCTTACGAGGGGGCATGGATGAGCAGTTCTTC	CASSLRGGMDEQFF
NA	TRBV28	TRBJ1-5	NA	TGTGCCAGCAGTGGGACACCTTATAGCAATCAGCCCCAGCATTTT	CASSGTPYSNQPQHF
TRBD2	TRBV27	TRBJ2-3	NA	TGTGCCAGCAGTTCCGGGACTAGCGGGAGGTGGGCAGATACGCAGTATTTT	CASSSGTSGRWADTQYF
TRBD2	TRBV5-1	TRBJ2-5	NA	TGCGCCAGCGCTTCCGGGACTAGCGGGGGGCCTGGGAGCGCGACCCAGTACTTC	CASASGTSGGPGSATQYF
TRBD2	TRBV10-2	TRBJ2-7	NA	TGCGCCAGCAGTGAATTTACGGGAGGAGGCGAGCAGTACTTC	CASSEFTGGGEQYF
NA	TRBV7-6	TRBJ2-1	NA	TGTGCCAGCAGCTTAGAACATTCTCGAACCTACAATGAGCAGTTCTTC	CASSLEHSRTYNEQFF
NA	TRBV18	TRBJ1-3	NA	TGTGCCAGCTCACCACTTTCAAACCTTGGAGGCAACCTTGGAAACACCATATATTTT	CASSPLSNLGGNLGNTIYF
NA	TRBV5-8	TRBJ2-5	NA	TGTGCCAGCAGCTTTACTAAAGGCGAGACCCAGTACTTC	CASSFTKGETQYF
NA	TRBV7-3	TRBJ1-1	few	TGTGCCAGCAGCTTAGGGGGGACCACTGAAGCTTTCTTT	CASSLGGTTEAFF
NA	TRBV5-1	TRBJ1-1	NA	TGCGCCAGCAGCAGACCTCACAAGGGAGGGGACACTGAAGCTTTCTTT	CASSRPHKGGDTEAFF
NA	TRBV6-1	TRBJ2-1	NA	TGTGCCAGCAGTGAAGCGGGTTCTTCCTACAATGAGCAGTTCTTC	CASSEAGSSYNEQFF